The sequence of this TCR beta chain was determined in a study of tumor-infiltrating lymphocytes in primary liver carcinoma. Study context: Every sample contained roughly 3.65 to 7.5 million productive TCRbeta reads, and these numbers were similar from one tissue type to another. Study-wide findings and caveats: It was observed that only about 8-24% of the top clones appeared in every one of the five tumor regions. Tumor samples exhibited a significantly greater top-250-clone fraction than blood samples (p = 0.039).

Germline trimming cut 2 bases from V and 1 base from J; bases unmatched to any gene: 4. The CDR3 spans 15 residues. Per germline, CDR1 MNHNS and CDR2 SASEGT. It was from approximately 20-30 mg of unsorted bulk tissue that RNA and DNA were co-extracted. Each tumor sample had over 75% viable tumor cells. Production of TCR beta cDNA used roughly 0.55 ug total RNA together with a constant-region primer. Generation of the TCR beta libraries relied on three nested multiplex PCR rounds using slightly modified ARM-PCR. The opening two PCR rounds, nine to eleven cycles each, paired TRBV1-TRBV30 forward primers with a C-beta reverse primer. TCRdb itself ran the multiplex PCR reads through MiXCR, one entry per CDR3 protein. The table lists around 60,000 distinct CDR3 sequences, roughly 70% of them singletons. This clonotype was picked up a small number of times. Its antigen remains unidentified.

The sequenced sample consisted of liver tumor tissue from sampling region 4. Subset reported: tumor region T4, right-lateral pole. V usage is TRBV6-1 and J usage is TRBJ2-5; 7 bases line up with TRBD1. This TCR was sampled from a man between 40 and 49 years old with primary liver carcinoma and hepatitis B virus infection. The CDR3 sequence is CASSEIPGGQETQYF. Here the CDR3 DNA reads TGTGCCAGCAGTGAAATACCAGGGGGCCAAGAGACCCAGTACTTC.